This T cell receptor (beta chain) was identified during a study of cytomegalovirus exposure and HLA in healthy donors. Study observations and caveats: In vitro experiments confirmed that three CMV-associated chains were specific for CMV antigens. Published work reported that the classifier diagnosed cytomegalovirus status with high specificity and sensitivity. Investigators reported 150 to 200 TCR beta chains as tied to cytomegalovirus.

The ends were cut back, 3 bases at V and 1 base at J, with 9 bases in the middle. There are 15 residues in the CDR3. CDR1 is WSHSY and CDR2 is SAAADI in the germline V gene. As concerns this clone: The target antigen is unknown.

Amplification used 60 Vbeta primers and 13 Jbeta primers. Generated by immunoSEQ multiplex PCR, the TCRdb table keeps only in-frame clones and is missing some. This table has some 150,000 clones, 65% to 75% appearing once. The study sampled nominally healthy donors, though unrecorded immune exposures were likely. Material for sequencing was PBMCs. The sequence came from a man in his 60s in good health and CMV-seronegative. V and J are TRBV10-2 and TRBJ1-4; D is unclear. In nucleotides, the CDR3 is TGCGCCAGCAGTGATCCCCCCGTAACTAATGAAAAACTGTTTTTT. Encoded protein: CASSDPPVTNEKLFF.